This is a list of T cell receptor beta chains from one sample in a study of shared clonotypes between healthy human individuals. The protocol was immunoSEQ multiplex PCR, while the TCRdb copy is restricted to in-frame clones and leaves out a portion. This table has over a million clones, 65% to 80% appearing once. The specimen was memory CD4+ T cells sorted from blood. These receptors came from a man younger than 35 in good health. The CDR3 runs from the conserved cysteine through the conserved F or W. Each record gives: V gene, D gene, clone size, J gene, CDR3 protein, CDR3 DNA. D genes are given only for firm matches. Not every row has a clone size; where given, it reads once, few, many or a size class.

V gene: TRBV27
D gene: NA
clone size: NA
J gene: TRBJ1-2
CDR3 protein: CASRPYRPGHGGYTF
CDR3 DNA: TGTGCCAGCAGGCCTTATCGTCCAGGTCATGGGGGCTACACCTTC

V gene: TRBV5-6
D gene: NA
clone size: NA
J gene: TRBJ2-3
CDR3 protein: CASSLYLDSVSTDTQYF
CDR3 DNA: TGTGCCAGCAGCTTGTATCTTGATTCCGTAAGCACAGATACGCAGTATTTT

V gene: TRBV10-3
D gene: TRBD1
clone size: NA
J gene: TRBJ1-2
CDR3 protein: CAISDSGTGVGYTF
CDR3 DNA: TGTGCCATCAGTGATTCCGGGACAGGGGTCGGCTACACCTTC

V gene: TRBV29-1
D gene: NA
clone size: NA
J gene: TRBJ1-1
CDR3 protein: CSAINRDSRDTEAFF
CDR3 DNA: TGCAGCGCAATCAACCGAGACTCTAGGGACACTGAAGCTTTCTTT

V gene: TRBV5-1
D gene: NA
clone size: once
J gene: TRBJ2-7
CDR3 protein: CASSSRTARAYEQYF
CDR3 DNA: TGCGCCAGCAGCTCAAGGACGGCGAGGGCCTACGAGCAGTACTTC

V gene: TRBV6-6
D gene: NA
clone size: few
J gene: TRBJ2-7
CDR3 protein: CASSQETGSSYEQYF
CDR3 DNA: TGTGCCAGCAGCCAGGAAACGGGGAGCTCCTACGAGCAGTACTTC

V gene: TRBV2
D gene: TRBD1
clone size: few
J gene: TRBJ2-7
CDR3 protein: CASTRGRTGVSYEQYF
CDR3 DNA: TGTGCCAGCACCCGAGGGAGGACAGGGGTATCCTACGAGCAGTACTTC

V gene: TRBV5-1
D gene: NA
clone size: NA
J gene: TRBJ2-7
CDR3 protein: CASSTALSYEQYF
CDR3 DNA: TGCGCCAGCAGCACCGCCCTCTCCTACGAGCAGTACTTC

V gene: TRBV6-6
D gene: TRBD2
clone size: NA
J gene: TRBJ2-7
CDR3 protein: CASSLSGSIDEQYF
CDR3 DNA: TGTGCCAGCAGTCTTAGCGGGAGTATCGACGAGCAGTACTTC

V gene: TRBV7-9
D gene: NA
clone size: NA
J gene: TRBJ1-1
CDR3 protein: CASSFSFREGEAFF
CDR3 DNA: TGTGCCAGCAGCTTCAGCTTCAGGGAGGGTGAAGCTTTCTTT

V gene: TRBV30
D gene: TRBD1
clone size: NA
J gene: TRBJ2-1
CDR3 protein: CAWSGGQAYNEQFF
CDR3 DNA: TGTGCCTGGAGTGGGGGACAGGCATACAATGAGCAGTTCTTC

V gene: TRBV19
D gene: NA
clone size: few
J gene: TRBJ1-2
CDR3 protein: CASSIVGGIYGYTF
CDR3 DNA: TGTGCCAGTAGTATAGTAGGGGGGATCTATGGCTACACCTTC

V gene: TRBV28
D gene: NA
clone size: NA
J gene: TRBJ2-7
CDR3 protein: CASSKSDTLEQYF
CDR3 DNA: TGTGCCAGCAGCAAATCGGACACCCTAGAGCAGTACTTC

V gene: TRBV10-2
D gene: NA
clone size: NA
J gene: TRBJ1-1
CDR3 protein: CASSAGGDGTEAFF
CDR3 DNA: TGCGCCAGCAGTGCGGGCGGGGATGGTACTGAAGCTTTCTTT

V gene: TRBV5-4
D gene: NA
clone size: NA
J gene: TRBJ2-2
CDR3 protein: CASSLGQMFSGELFF
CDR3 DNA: TGTGCCAGCAGCTTGGGGCAAATGTTTTCCGGGGAGCTGTTTTTT

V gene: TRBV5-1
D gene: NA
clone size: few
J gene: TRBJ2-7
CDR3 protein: CASSLDKWGGEQYF
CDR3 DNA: TGCGCCAGCAGCTTGGACAAGTGGGGAGGCGAGCAGTACTTC

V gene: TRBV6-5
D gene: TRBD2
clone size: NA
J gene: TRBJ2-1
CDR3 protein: CASSSTLAGGNEQFF
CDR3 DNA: TGTGCCAGCAGTTCCACGCTAGCGGGAGGCAATGAGCAGTTCTTC

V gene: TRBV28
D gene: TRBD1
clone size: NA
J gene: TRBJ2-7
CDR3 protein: CASRGTGQSYEQYF
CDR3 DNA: TGTGCCAGCAGAGGGACAGGTCAGTCCTACGAGCAGTACTTC